This is a list of T cell receptor beta chains from one sample in a study of blood T cell repertoires in COVID-19. Some clones are missing from TCRdb's copy, which holds only in-frame ones; the method was immunoSEQ multiplex PCR. Of fewer than 60,000 clones in the sample, 80% to 90% were seen once. The sample comprised peripheral blood. Receptors originate from a human donor in a cohort sampled during active COVID-19. The conserved cysteine and the conserved F or W are not part of the CDR3 here.

V	J	CDR3
TRBV11-2	TRBJ2-3	ASSLSSGGANIDTQY
TRBV11-1	TRBJ2-2	ASSPYPQGNTGELF
TRBV23-1	TRBJ1-1	ASSQTSRGQQNTEAF
TRBV9	TRBJ2-7	ASSRGGDRGYEQY
TRBV7-2	TRBJ2-3	ASSLRQTTDTQY
TRBV9	TRBJ2-5	ASSHSLTSGGRTETQY
TRBV10-2	TRBJ1-2	ASSEGQGGYGYT
TRBV30	TRBJ1-2	AWSVLTYGYT
TRBV5-6	TRBJ2-7	ASSFVKQTTYEQY
TRBV7-9	TRBJ2-3	ASSLAVGGVTDTQY
TRBV7-9	TRBJ1-2	ASSLGAGSYGYT
TRBV12-5	TRBJ2-5	ASGHSGGKTQY
TRBV2	TRBJ2-3	ASSGFLAGGTDTQY
TRBV6-5	TRBJ1-1	ASSITRGRTEAF
TRBV19	TRBJ2-2	ASSPDRGRPGELF
TRBV25-1	TRBJ1-2	ASIPSGHLYGYT